This TCR beta chain was profiled in a study of CD8 T cells in Susac syndrome. A quantity of about 0.5 to 1 ug RNA underwent reverse transcription using random hexamers. A multiplex approach, immunoSEQ multiplex PCR, amplified TCR beta CDR3 across 54 Vbeta and 13 Jbeta. TCRdb called the immunoSEQ multiplex PCR reads again in MiXCR, with one record for every CDR3 protein. The table records about 140,000 distinct CDR3 sequences, approximately 95% of them present only once. For this clonotype: Its target is unknown.

Points from the study as a whole: The study recognized that the number of individuals in its TCR sequencing and HLA analysis was relatively small.

Purification of the CD8+ and CD4+ T cells relied on negative isolation, and TEMRA cells underwent FACS enrichment. CDR3 size: 13 residues. V gave up 1 base and J gave up 3 bases, with 6 bases separating them. CDR1 SGHTA and CDR2 FQGNSA come from the germline V gene. The TCR originated in a human donor with multiple sclerosis. The rearrangement links TRBV7-2 to TRBJ1-1; no firm D call. Sequences were obtained from CD4+ T cells from PBMCs. The CDR3 DNA follows: TGTGCCAGCAGCTTAGGGACTTACACTGAAGCTTTCTTT. Encoded protein: CASSLGTYTEAFF.